This T cell receptor beta chain stems from a study of T cells expressing NK-cell markers (dated by TCRdb to 2020 to 2022). Concerning the study at large: In sorted CD3+CD56+NKG2C+, CD3+CD56+NKG2C- and CD3+CD56-NKG2C+ T-cell subsets from about 8 donors, TCR beta-chain repertoires were profiled. The study sequenced eight donors, all healthy volunteers chosen at random: three men and five women. Of the eight sequenced donors, seven were found to be HCMV-seropositive and one was found to be HCMV-seronegative. Libraries were sequenced as 2 x 150 bp reads on Illumina HiSeq 2000/2500, MiSeq or NextSeq. Study-level results and caveats: It remained unclear whether the expanded NKG2C-expressing T cell clones were specific for HCMV antigens. In more than five donors, the dominant CD3+CD56+NKG2C+ clonotypes were found to rank among the top 10 CD8+ clonotypes and to make up about 1.0-7.5% of CD8+ T cells. Those dominant clonotypes were again the most abundant among CD3+CD56-NKG2C+ cells in several donors, at roughly 25-60.1%.

CDR1 and CDR2 were assigned from the germline V gene as MNHEY and SVGAGI. The CDR3 numbers 16 residues from cysteine through phenylalanine. The entry carries no DNA sequence. Reads for this sample came from an Illumina HiSeq 2000. The TCR beta cDNA libraries were made using 5'RACE template switching, a step that added both a universal primer site and unique molecular identifiers. Synthesis of cDNA was primed from the TCR beta constant segment and was followed by two consecutive PCR amplification steps. Per the authors' processing: MIGEC was used to demultiplex reads and group reads by UMI, and MiTCR was used to assemble and quantify clonotypes. To exclude erroneous sequences, any TCR cDNA sequence not supported by at least two reads was discarded. The tcR package was used for downstream repertoire analysis, with clonotypes matched between fractions based on CDR3 nucleotide sequence plus V segment. VDJmatch was used to annotate antigen specificity against VDJdb, with one amino acid substitution allowed in CDR3. TCRdb reprocessed the reads and lists each CDR3 protein sequence as a single entry, with no DNA. The V and J calls follow TCRdb's processing rather than the paper's. The sample table holds some 500,000 distinct CDR3 sequences. Around 1.4% of the sample is in the top ten clones.

To determine HCMV serostatus, a commercial ELISA kit was used to detect HCMV-specific IgG in serum. Ficoll density gradient centrifugation was used to isolate peripheral blood mononuclear cells from blood. Of note for this clonotype: The target of this receptor is not known.

The sequencing input was blood T cells: a sorted CD56 or NKG2C T cell subset, CD4+ or CD8+ T cells, or bulk PBMC T cells (not recorded which). Recombination linked TRBV6-5 to TRBJ2-1; lacking DNA, the TRBD2 call made by TCRdb goes unchecked. This sequence was found in a woman aged 45-65 years in good health. Donor details come from another sample of the same person, matched by shared clones. The CDR3 protein sequence reads: CASSTFRLGGRNEQFF.